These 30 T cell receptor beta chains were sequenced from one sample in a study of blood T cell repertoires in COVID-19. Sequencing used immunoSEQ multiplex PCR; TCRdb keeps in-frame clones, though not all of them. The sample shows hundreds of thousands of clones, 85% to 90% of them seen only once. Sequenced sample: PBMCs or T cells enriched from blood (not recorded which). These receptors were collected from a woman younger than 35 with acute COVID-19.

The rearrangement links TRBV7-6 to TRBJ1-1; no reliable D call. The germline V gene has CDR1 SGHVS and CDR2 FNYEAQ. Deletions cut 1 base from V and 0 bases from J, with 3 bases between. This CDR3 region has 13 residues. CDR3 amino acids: CASSLDMNTEAFF. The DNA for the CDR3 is TGTGCCAGCAGCTTAGATATGAACACTGAAGCTTTCTTT.

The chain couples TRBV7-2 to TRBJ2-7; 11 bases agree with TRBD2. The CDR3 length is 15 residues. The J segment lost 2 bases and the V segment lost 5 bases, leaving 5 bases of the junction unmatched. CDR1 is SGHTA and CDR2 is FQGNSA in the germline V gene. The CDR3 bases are TGTGCCAGCAGCCCTAGCGGGAGGAGGACCTACGAGCAGTACTTC. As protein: CASSPSGRRTYEQYF.

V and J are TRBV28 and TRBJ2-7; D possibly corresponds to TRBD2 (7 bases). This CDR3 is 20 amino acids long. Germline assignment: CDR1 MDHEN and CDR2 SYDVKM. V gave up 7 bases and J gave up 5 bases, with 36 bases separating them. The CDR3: CASKVGRWVSLVGGGNEQYF. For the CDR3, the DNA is TGTGCCAGCAAAGTTGGCCGCTGGGTTTCCCTTGTAGGGGGGGGGAACGAGCAGTACTTC.

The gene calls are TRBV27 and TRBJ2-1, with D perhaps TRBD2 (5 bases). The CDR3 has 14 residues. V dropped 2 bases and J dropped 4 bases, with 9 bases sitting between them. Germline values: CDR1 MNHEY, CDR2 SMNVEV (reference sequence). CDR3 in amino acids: CASSLGLGYNEQFF. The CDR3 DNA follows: TGTGCCAGCAGTTTAGGACTTGGATACAATGAGCAGTTCTTC.

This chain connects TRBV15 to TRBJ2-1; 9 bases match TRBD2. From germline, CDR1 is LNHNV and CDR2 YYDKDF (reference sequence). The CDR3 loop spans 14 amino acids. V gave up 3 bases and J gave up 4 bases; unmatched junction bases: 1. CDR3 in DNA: TGTGCCACCAGCAGCGCGGGAGGGTACAATGAGCAGTTCTTC. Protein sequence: CATSSAGGYNEQFF.

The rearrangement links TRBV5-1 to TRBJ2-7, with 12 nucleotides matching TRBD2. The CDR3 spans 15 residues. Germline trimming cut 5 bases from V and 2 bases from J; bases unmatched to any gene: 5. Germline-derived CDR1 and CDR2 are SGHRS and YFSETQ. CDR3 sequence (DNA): TGCGCCAGCAGACCCCGGACTAGCGGGACCTACGAGCAGTACTTC. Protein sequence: CASRPRTSGTYEQYF.

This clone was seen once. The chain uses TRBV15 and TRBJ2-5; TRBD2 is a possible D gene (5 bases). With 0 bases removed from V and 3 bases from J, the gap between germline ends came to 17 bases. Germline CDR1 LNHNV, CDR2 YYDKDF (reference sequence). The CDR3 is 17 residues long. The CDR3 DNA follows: TGTGCCACCAGCAGAGATGGGCGGGTCGGCCCCGAAGAGACCCAGTACTTC. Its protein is CATSRDGRVGPEETQYF.

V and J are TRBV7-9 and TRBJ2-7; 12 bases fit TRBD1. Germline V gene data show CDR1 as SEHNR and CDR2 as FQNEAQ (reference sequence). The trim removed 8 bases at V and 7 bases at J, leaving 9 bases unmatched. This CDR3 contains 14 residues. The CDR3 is CASGPGQGAGEQYF. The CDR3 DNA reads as TGTGCCAGCGGCCCGGGACAGGGGGCGGGTGAGCAGTACTTC.

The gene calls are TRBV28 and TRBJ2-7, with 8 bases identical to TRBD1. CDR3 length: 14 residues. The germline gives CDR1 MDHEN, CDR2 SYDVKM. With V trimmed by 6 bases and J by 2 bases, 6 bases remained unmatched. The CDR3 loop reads CASRDRAGPYEQYF. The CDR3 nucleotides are TGTGCCAGCAGGGACAGGGCGGGACCCTACGAGCAGTACTTC.

The CDR3, as DNA: TGTGCCAGCAGCATGGCGGGGGGGCGCACAGATACGCAGTATTTT. As protein: CASSMAGGRTDTQYF. The gene calls are TRBV11-3 and TRBJ2-3, with TRBD2 matching over 9 bases. Trimming removed 5 bases from V and 1 base from J; junction bases left unmatched: 4. CDR1 and CDR2 (germline): SGHNT, YENEEA. The CDR3 covers 15 residues.

The CDR3 sequence: CASMVVAASYEQYF. The CDR3 nucleotides read TGTGCCAGCATGGTCGTCGCAGCGTCCTACGAGCAGTACTTC. This chain connects TRBV6-5 to TRBJ2-7; D call uncertain. CDR3 length: 14 residues. V lost 7 bases and J lost 1, with 14 bases in between. CDR1 and CDR2 (germline): MNHEY, SVGAGI.

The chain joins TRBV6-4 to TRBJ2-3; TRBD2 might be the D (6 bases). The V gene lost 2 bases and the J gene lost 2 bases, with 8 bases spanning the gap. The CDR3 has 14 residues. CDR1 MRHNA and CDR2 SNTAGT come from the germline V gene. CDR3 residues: CASSDGGNTDTQYF. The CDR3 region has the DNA TGTGCCAGCAGTGACGGCGGGAACACAGATACGCAGTATTTT.

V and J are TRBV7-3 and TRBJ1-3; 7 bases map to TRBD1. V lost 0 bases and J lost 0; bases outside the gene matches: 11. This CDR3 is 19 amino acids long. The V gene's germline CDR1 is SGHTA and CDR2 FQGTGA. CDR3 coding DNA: TGTGCCAGCAGCTTAACCCCACAGGGGCCCCAGAGCTCTGGAAACACCATATATTTT. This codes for CASSLTPQGPQSSGNTIYF. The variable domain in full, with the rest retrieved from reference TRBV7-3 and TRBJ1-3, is GAGVSQTPSNKVTEKGKYVELRCDPISGHTALYWYRQSLGQGPEFLIYFQGTGAADDSGLPNDRFFAVRPEGSVSTLKIQRTERGDSAVYLCASSLTPQGPQSSGNTIYFGEGSWLTVV.

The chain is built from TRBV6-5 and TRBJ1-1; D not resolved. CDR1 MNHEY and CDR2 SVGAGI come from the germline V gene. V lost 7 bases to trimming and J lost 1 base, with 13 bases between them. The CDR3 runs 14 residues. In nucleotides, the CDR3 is TGTGCCAGCACCAAAGGCCGAGGGAACACTGAAGCTTTCTTT. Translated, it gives CASTKGRGNTEAFF.

CDR3 DNA sequence: TGTGCCAGCTCACCGCTGCCTAAGGATACGCAGTATTTT. Translating gives CASSPLPKDTQYF. The rearrangement links TRBV18 to TRBJ2-3; D call uncertain. The germline CDR1 and CDR2 sequences are KGHSH and LQKENI. With 3 bases removed from V and 6 bases from J, the gap between germline ends came to 10 bases. CDR3 length: 13 amino acids.

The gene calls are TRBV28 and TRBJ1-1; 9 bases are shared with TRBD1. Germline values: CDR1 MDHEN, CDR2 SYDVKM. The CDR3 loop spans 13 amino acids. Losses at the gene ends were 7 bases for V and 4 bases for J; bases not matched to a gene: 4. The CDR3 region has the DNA TGTGCCAGCACCGGACAGGGGTTCACTGAAGCTTTCTTT. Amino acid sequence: CASTGQGFTEAFF.

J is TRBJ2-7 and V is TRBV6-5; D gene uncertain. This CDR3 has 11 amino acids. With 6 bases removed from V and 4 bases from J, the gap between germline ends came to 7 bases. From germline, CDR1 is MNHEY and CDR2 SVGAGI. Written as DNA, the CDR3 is TGTGCCAGCAGATCCCAATACGAGCAGTACTTC. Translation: CASRSQYEQYF.

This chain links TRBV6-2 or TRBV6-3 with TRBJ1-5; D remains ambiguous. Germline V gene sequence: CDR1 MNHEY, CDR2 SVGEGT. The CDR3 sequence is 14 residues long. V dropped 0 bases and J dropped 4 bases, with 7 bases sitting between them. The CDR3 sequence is CASSYSSRNQPQHF. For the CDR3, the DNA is TGTGCCAGCAGTTACTCAAGTCGGAATCAGCCCCAGCATTTT.

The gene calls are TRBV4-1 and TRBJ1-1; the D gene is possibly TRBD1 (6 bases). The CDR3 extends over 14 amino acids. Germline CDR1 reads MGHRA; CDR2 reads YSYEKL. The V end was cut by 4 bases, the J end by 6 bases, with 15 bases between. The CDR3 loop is CASSRLQGFSEAFF. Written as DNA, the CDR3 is TGCGCCAGCAGCCGATTACAGGGTTTCTCTGAAGCTTTCTTT.

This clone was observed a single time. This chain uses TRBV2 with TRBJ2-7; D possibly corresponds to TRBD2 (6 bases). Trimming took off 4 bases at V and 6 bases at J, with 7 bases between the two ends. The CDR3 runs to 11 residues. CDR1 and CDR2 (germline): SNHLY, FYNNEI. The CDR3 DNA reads TGTGCCAGCAGTGCGACTAGCGAGCAGTACTTC. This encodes CASSATSEQYF.

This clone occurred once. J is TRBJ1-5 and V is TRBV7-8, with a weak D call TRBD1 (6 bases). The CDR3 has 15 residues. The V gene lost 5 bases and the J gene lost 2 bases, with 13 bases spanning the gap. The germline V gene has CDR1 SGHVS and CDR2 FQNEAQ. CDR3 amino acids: CASSIGQLGNQPQHF. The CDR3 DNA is TGTGCCAGCAGCATAGGACAGTTGGGCAATCAGCCCCAGCATTTT.

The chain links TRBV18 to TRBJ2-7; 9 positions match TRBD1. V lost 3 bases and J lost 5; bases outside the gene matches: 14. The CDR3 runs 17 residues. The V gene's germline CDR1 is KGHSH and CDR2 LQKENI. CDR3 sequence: CASSPPTPGQGFHEQYF. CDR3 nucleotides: TGTGCCAGCTCACCCCCTACCCCGGGACAGGGCTTCCACGAGCAGTACTTC. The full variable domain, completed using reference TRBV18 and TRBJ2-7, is NAGVMQNPRHLVRRRGQEARLRCSPMKGHSHVYWYRQLPEEGLKFMVYLQKENIIDESGMPKERFSAEFPKEGPSILRIQQVVRGDSAAYFCASSPPTPGQGFHEQYFGPGTRLTVT.

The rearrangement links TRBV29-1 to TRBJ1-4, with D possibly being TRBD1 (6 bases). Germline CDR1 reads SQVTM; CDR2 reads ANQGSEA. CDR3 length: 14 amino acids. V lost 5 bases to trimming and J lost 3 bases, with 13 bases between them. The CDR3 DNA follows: TGCAGCGTTTCCCCCAGGGGCCCTAATGAAAAACTGTTTTTT. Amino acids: CSVSPRGPNEKLFF.

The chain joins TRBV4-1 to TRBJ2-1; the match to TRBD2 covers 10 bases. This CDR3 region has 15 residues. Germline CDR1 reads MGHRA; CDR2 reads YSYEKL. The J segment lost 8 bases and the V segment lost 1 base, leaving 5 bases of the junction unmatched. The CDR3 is CASSQGAGGLYEQFF. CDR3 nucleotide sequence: TGCGCCAGCAGCCAAGGAGCGGGAGGGCTCTATGAGCAGTTCTTC.

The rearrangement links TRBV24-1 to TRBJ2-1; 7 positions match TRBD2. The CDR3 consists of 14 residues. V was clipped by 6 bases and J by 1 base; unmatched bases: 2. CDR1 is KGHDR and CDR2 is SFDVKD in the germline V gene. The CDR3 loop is CATSSGASYNEQFF. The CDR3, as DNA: TGTGCCACCAGTAGCGGGGCATCCTACAATGAGCAGTTCTTC.

CDR3 protein: CASSLRTAYSPLHF. The DNA for the CDR3 is TGTGCCAGCAGTCTTCGGACAGCCTATTCACCCCTCCACTTT. This sequence joins TRBV6-5 and TRBJ1-6, with D maybe TRBD1 (6 bases). Germline CDR1 MNHEY, CDR2 SVGAGI. V was clipped by 5 bases and J by 8 bases, with 13 bases between them. The CDR3 loop spans 14 amino acids.

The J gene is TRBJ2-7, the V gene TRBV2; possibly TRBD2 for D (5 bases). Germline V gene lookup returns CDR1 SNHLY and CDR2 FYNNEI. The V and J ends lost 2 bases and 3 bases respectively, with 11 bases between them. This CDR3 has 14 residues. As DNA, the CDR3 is TGTGCCAGCAGTGAACACGGGAAAGGCTACGAGCAGTACTTC. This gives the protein CASSEHGKGYEQYF.

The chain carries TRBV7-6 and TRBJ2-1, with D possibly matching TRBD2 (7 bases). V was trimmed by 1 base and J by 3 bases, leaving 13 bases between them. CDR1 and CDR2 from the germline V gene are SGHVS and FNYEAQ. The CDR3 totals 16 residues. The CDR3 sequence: CASSLGRGASYNEQFF. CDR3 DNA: TGTGCCAGCAGCTTAGGTCGGGGGGCGAGCTACAATGAGCAGTTCTTC.

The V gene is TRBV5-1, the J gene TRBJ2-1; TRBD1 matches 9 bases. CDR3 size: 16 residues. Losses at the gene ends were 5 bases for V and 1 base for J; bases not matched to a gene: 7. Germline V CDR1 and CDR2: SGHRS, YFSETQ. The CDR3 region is CASRPTGGSSYNEQFF. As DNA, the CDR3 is TGCGCCAGCAGACCTACAGGGGGCTCTTCCTACAATGAGCAGTTCTTC. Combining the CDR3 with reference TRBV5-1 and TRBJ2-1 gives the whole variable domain KAGVTQTPRYLIKTRGQQVTLSCSPISGHRSVSWYQQTPGQGLQFLFEYFSETQRNKGNFPGRFSGRQFSNSRSEMNVSTLELGDSALYLCASRPTGGSSYNEQFFGPGTRLTVL.

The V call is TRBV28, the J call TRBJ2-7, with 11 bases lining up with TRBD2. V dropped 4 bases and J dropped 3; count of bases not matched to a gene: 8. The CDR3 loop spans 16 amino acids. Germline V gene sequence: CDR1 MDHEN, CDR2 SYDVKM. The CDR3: CASSSPRLAGNYEQYF. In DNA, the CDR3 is TGTGCCAGCAGTTCCCCGCGACTAGCGGGAAACTACGAGCAGTACTTC.